This T cell receptor (beta chain) was documented in a study of blood T cell repertoires in COVID-19. Study background: Specimens from acute and convalescent COVID-19 originated in the United States, Italy and Spain. T cells, B-cell-depleted T cells, or PBMCs provided the cDNA or gDNA that served as material.

The CDR3 totals 15 residues. The germline V and J ends were trimmed by 0 bases and 8 bases, with 13 bases remaining between them. CDR1 is LNHNV and CDR2 is YYDKDF in the germline V gene (reference sequence). Original handling: Amplification of reference gene primers provided the estimated nucleated cell counts. TCRdb's copy holds only in-frame clones and misses some; the assay was immunoSEQ multiplex PCR. V and J calls and clone size are as listed in that table; D and trimming were resolved from the DNA. The profile shows about 59,000 clones, around 80% of them singletons. The TCR was taken from a man between 60 and 75 years old with acute or convalescent COVID-19. The V call is TRBV15, the J call TRBJ1-4, with a tentative D call TRBD1 (6 bases). Sequences were obtained from peripheral blood. Here the CDR3 reads CATSRDNREGEKLFF. The DNA for the CDR3 is TGTGCCACCAGCAGAGATAACAGGGAGGGAGAAAAACTGTTTTTT.